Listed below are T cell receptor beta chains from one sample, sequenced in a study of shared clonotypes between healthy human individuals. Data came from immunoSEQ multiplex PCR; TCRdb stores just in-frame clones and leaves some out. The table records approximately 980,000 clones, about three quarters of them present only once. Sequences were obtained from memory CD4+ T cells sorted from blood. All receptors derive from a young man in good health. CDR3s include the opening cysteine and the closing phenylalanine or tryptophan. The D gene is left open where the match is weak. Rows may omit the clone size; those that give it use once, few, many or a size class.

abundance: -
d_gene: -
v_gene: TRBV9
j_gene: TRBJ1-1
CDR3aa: CASSVAPDRNTEAFF
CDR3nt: TGTGCCAGCAGCGTAGCGCCTGACCGGAACACTGAAGCTTTCTTT

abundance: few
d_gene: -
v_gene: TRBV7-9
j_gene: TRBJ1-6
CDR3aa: CASSLSGRNSPLHF
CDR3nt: TGTGCCAGCAGCTTATCAGGGAGGAATTCACCCCTCCACTTT

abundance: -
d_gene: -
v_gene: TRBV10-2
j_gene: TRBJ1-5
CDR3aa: CASRSGQFNQPQHF
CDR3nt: TGCGCCAGCAGATCCGGACAGTTCAATCAGCCCCAGCATTTT

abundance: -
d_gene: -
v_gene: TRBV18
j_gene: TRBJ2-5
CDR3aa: CASSPGFPETQYF
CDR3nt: TGTGCCAGCTCACCAGGGTTTCCAGAGACCCAGTACTTC

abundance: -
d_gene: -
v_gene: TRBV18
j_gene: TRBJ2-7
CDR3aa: CASSRGRNSYEQYF
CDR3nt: TGTGCCAGCTCACGGGGCCGGAATAGCTACGAGCAGTACTTC

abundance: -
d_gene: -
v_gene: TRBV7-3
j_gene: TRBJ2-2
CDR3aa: CASSLTRDTGELFF
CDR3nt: TGTGCCAGCAGCTTGACTAGAGATACCGGGGAGCTGTTTTTT

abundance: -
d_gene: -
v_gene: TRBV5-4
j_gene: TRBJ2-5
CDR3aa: CASSLPSRTETQYF
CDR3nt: TGTGCCAGCAGCTTGCCCTCTCGGACGGAGACCCAGTACTTC

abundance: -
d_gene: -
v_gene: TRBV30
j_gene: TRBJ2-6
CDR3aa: CAWGDGANVLTF
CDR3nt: TGTGCCTGGGGGGATGGGGCCAACGTCCTGACTTTC

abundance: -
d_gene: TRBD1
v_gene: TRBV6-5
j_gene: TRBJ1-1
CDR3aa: CAGRQGFMNTEAFF
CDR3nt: TGTGCCGGGAGACAGGGATTTATGAACACTGAAGCTTTCTTT

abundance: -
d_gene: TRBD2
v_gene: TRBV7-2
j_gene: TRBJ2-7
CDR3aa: CASSPTSGQGQYF
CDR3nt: TGTGCCAGCAGTCCTACTAGCGGGCAGGGCCAGTACTTC

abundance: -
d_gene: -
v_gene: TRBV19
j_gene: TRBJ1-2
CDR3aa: CASSLQGRANYGYTF
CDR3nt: TGTGCCAGTAGCCTACAGGGCCGAGCTAACTATGGCTACACCTTC

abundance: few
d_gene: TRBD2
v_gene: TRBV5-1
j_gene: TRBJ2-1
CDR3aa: CASSRTSGGSYNEQFF
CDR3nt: TGCGCCAGCAGCCGGACTAGCGGGGGTTCCTACAATGAGCAGTTCTTC

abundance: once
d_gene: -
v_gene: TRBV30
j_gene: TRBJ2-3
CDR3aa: CAWSPGDDTQYF
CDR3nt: TGTGCCTGGAGCCCAGGGGACGATACGCAGTATTTT

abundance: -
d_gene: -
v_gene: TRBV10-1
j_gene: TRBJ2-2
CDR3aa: CASSESGATGELFF
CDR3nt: TGCGCCAGCAGTGAGTCGGGGGCCACCGGGGAGCTGTTTTTT

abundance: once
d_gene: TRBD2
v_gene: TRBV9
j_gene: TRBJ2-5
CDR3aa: CASSTTAGAQETQYF
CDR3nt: TGTGCCAGCAGCACCACAGCGGGGGCCCAAGAGACCCAGTACTTC

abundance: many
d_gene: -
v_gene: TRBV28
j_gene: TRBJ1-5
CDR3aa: CASGGDSNQPQHF
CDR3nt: TGTGCCAGCGGTGGAGATAGCAATCAGCCCCAGCATTTT

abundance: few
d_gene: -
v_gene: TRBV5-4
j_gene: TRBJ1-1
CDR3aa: CASSFFHLSNTEAFF
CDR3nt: TGTGCCAGCAGCTTCTTTCACCTCTCAAACACTGAAGCTTTCTTT

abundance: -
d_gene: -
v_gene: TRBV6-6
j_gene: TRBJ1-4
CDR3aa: CASSNPGQQKMVVFF
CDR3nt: TGTGCCAGCAGCAATCCGGGACAACAAAAAATGGTAGTGTTTTTT

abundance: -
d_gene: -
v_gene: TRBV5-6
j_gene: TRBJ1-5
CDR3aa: CASSLYDRNNQPQHF
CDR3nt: TGTGCCAGCAGCTTGTATGACAGGAACAATCAGCCCCAGCATTTT

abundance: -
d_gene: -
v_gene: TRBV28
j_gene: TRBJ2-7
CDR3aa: CLVERVPTYEQYF
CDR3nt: TGTCTAGTAGAGAGGGTACCCACCTACGAGCAGTACTTC

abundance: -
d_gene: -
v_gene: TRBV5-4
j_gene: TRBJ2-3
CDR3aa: CASSPRVEQDTDTQYF
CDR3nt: TGTGCCAGCAGCCCTCGGGTAGAACAGGACACAGATACGCAGTATTTT

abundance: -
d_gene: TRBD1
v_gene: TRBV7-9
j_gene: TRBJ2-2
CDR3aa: CASSLGQGSGELFF
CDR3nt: TGTGCCAGCAGCTTGGGACAGGGCTCCGGGGAGCTGTTTTTT

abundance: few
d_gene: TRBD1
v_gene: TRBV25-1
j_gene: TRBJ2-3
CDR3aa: CASTGQGPTDTQYF
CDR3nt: TGTGCCAGCACGGGACAGGGCCCCACAGATACGCAGTATTTT

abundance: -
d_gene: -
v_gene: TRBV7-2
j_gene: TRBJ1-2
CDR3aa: CASSLESRTANYGYTF
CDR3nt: TGTGCCAGCAGCTTGGAGTCCCGGACAGCTAACTATGGCTACACCTTC

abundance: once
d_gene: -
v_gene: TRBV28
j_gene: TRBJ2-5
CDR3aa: CASSLGGQKTQYF
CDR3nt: TGTGCCAGCAGTTTAGGGGGCCAGAAGACCCAGTACTTC

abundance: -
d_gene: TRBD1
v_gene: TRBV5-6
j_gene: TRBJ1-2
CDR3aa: CASSYATGGATGYTF
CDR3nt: TGTGCCAGCAGCTACGCGACAGGGGGAGCTACTGGCTACACCTTC

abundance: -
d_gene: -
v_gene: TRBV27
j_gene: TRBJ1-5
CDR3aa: CASTQGRNQPQHF
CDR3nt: TGTGCCAGCACCCAGGGAAGGAATCAGCCCCAGCATTTT

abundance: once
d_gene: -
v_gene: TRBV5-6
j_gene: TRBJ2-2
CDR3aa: CASSLFNGELFF
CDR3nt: TGTGCCAGCAGCTTGTTCAACGGGGAGCTGTTTTTT

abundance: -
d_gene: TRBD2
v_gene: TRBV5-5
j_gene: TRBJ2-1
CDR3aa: CASSLSTGTRQYEQFF
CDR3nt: TGTGCCAGCAGCTTGTCCACCGGGACTAGGCAATATGAGCAGTTCTTC

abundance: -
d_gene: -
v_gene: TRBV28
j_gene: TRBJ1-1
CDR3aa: CATNTNTEAFF
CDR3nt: TGTGCCACGAACACCAACACTGAAGCTTTCTTT

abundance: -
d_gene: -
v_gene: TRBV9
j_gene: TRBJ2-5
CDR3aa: CASSVGPGGETQYF
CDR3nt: TGTGCCAGCAGCGTAGGTCCTGGGGGAGAGACCCAGTACTTC

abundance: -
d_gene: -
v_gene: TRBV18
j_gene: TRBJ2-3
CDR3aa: CASSPQRDTQYF
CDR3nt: TGTGCCAGCTCACCACAGAGAGATACGCAGTATTTT

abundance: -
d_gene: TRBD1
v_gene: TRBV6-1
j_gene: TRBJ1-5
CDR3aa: CASRDRDNQPQHF
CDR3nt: TGTGCCAGCAGAGACAGGGACAATCAGCCCCAGCATTTT